One T cell receptor (beta chain) is described in this entry. Antigen unknown. This sample was taken from a study of OX40 agonist ivuxolimab in advanced cancers. Assay used: immunoSEQ multiplex PCR; TCRdb lists only in-frame clones, some missing. In the table there are 75,000 to 95,000 clones, 92% of which are singletons. Study-level findings and limits: At 0.1 to 3.0 mg/kg, clonal expansion of CD4+ and CD8+ blood T cells had occurred by week 6.

CDR3 length equals 13 residues. Germline V gives CDR1 GTSNPN, CDR2 SVGIG (reference sequence). Trimming stripped 1 base from V and 6 bases from J, with 10 bases between. Sample: CD4+ or CD8+ T cells sorted from blood, taken in a trial of the OX40 agonist ivuxolimab. The TCR comes from an adult with an advanced solid tumor such as melanoma, head and neck, liver or kidney cancer. This rearrangement joins TRBV30 to TRBJ1-3, with D unclear. The CDR3 protein is CAWSGGGLNTIYF. DNA for the CDR3: TGTGCCTGGAGTGGAGGCGGTTTAAACACCATATATTTT.